The sequence of this T cell receptor (beta chain) was determined in a study of shared clonotypes between healthy human individuals. In the authors' methods: Filtering differed, since immunoSEQ gave only junction sequences and no quality scores. The method was immunoSEQ multiplex PCR; TCRdb's version includes in-frame clones alone and lacks a portion of them. D and trimming come from the DNA, and the V and J calls and clone size come from that table. Among about 2,100,000 clones listed, 85% to 95% were seen once. Deletions cut 8 bases from V and 3 bases from J, with 19 bases between. This CDR3 is 15 amino acids long. Germline values: CDR1 SGHVS, CDR2 FQNEAQ. Notes on this clone: Its cognate antigen is unknown.

As defined, naive CD8 cells were CD45RO-negative and positively selected for CCR7, with terminally differentiated effector memory CD45RA+ cells excluded. General observations from the study: Relative to clonotypes present in all four donors, those not shared had lower generation probabilities. Exclusively blood specimens were collected; tissue repertoires likely differ. It was the few donors that limited the genetic and exposure-history diversity represented.

The V and J genes are TRBV7-8 and TRBJ1-1, with D unclear. The receptor comes from a man between 18 and 29 years old in good health. Some clones in this sample may be carry-over from other donors' samples. The sample comprised naive CD8+ T cells from PBMCs. The DNA of the CDR3 is TGTGCCAGCGCTACAAGACGGGCGTGGGACACTGAAGCTTTCTTT. Encoded protein: CASATRRAWDTEAFF.